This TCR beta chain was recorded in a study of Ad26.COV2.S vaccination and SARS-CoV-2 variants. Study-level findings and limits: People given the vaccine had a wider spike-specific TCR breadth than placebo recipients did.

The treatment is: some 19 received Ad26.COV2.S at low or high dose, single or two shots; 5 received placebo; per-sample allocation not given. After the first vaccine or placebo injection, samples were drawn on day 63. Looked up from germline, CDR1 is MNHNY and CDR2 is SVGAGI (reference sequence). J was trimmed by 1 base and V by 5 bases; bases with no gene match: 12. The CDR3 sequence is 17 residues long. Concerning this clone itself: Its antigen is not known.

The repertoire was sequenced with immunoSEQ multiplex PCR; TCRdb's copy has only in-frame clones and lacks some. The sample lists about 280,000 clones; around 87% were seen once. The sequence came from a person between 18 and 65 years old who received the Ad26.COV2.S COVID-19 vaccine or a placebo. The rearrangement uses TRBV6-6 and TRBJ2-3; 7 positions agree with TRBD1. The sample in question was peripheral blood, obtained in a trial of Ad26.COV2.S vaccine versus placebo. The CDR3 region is CASSLRHRGYGTDTQYF. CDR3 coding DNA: TGTGCCAGCAGTCTACGACACAGGGGATACGGCACAGATACGCAGTATTTT.